This T cell receptor beta chain was retrieved from a study of T cell changes during pregnancy in multiple sclerosis (dated by TCRdb to the late 2010s). Context from the whole study: The study examined how the T cell repertoire changed over the course of pregnancy in women with multiple sclerosis.

Only one count was recorded for this clone. No cognate antigen has been identified for it. Base qualities are not recorded, but no much larger clone differs from it by a single base. Library prep was done by the immunoSEQ multiplex PCR assay. TCRdb holds this immuneACCESS table with in-frame rearrangements only. Some clones are missing; in checked studies, unresolved V genes explain under half, and the rest has no known cause. The sample has tens of thousands of clones on record, 70% to 90% of them singletons. The biggest ten clones account for 8% of the sample. Spanning cysteine to phenylalanine, the CDR3 consists of 14 amino acids. Just the 42-base CDR3 DNA is kept, in frame starting at base 1. CDR1 and CDR2 were assigned from the germline V gene as SGHDT and YYEEEE. At the junction V is shortened by 1 base and J by 8 bases; bases outside the gene matches: 5.

The sequence is built from TRBV5-6 and TRBJ2-1; 8 central nucleotides agree with TRBD1. The receptor's source is a female donor with multiple sclerosis, enrolled in a pregnancy study. Sequences were derived from CD8+ T cells from peripheral blood mononuclear cells, sampled before pregnancy. The bases read TGTGCCAGCAGCTTGCGACAGGGGATGGATGAGCAGTTCTTC. It is translated as CASSLRQGMDEQFF.